A selection of T cell receptor beta chains follows, all from one sample in a study of cytomegalovirus exposure and HLA in healthy donors. Sequencing used immunoSEQ multiplex PCR; TCRdb keeps in-frame clones, though not all of them. The data contain about 140,000 clones, around 87% of them seen just once; the ten biggest clones take up 4% to 6.5%. Sequenced input: PBMCs. The receptor set was obtained from a woman in her twenties or thirties in good health and CMV-seronegative. Each CDR3 is given with its conserved first and last residue. Fields, in order: clone size, V gene, J gene, CDR3 length, D gene, CDR3 DNA, CDR3 protein. A D gene is named only where the DNA matches it firmly. Clone sizes are given selectively: once, few, many, or a class where the clone is expanded.

>.|TRBV30|TRBJ2-3|14|TRBD2
TGTGCCTGGAGAGTAGCGGGGAGCACAGATACGCAGTATTTT
CAWRVAGSTDTQYF
>.|TRBV19|TRBJ1-5|15|.
TGTGCCAGTAGGACGGGACTTTTAAAGGATCAGCCCCAGCATTTT
CASRTGLLKDQPQHF
>.|TRBV6-6|TRBJ2-1|15|TRBD1
TGTGCCAGCAGTTCCGGGACAGCCCAATACAATGAGCAGTTCTTC
CASSSGTAQYNEQFF
>.|TRBV11-1|TRBJ2-5|14|.
TGTGCCAGCAGCTTCAGGTCGGGGCAAGAGACCCAGTACTTC
CASSFRSGQETQYF
>.|TRBV9|TRBJ1-1|15|.
TGTGCCAGCAGCGTAGGTCCAGTTAGAGGCACTGAAGCTTTCTTT
CASSVGPVRGTEAFF
>.|TRBV6-5|TRBJ1-5|14|.
TGTGCCAGCAGTTACTCGAGCCCTCATCAGCCCCAGCATTTT
CASSYSSPHQPQHF
>.|TRBV7-2|TRBJ1-2|15|.
TGTGCCAGCAGCTTAGATCTAGGACAGCTATATGGCTACACCTTC
CASSLDLGQLYGYTF
>.|TRBV5-6|TRBJ2-7|17|TRBD2
TGTGCCAGCAGCTCAGACGGGGGGGGCTTCCTCGGTGACGAGCAGTACTTC
CASSSDGGGFLGDEQYF
>.|TRBV9|TRBJ2-1|16|.
TGTGCCAGCAGCGTAGCTTTCACGCGCTCCTACAATGAGCAGTTCTTC
CASSVAFTRSYNEQFF
>.|TRBV27|TRBJ1-5|13|.
TGTGCCAGCAGTTTAAGTGAAGCTCAGCCCCAGCATTTT
CASSLSEAQPQHF
>.|TRBV19|TRBJ2-3|17|TRBD1
TGTGCCAGTAGTCCTCTTACTGGACAGGGGAACACAGATACGCAGTATTTT
CASSPLTGQGNTDTQYF
>.|TRBV5-1|TRBJ2-7|15|TRBD2
TGCGCCAGCAGCTTACAAAGCGGGAGTTACTACGAGCAGTACTTC
CASSLQSGSYYEQYF
>.|TRBV7-2|TRBJ1-2|14|.
TGTGCCAGCAGCTCCATCAGACTTGGCTACGGCTACACCTTC
CASSSIRLGYGYTF
>.|TRBV10-3|TRBJ1-5|16|TRBD1
TGTGCCATCAGTGCGACAGGGGGCGAAGGCAATCAGCCCCAGCATTTT
CAISATGGEGNQPQHF
>.|TRBV28|TRBJ2-2|13|TRBD2
TGTGCCAGCAGTTTAGGGGGGGCCGGGGAGCTGTTTTTT
CASSLGGAGELFF
>.|TRBV6-6|TRBJ1-5|16|.
TGTGCCAGCAGTTACTCGAGCAGGGTTAGCAATCAGCCCCAGCATTTT
CASSYSSRVSNQPQHF
>.|TRBV19|TRBJ1-1|18|TRBD1
TGTGCCAGTAGTCTAAAAAGCCGGACAGGGGGCGGGAACACTGAAGCTTTCTTT
CASSLKSRTGGGNTEAFF
>.|TRBV2|TRBJ2-2|17|TRBD2
TGTGCCAGCAGTGGCCGGTATATTCTAGCGGAAACCGGGGAGCTGTTTTTT
CASSGRYILAETGELFF
>once|TRBV27|TRBJ2-5|13|.
TGTGCCAGCAGCCATGACAGACAAGAGACCCAGTACTTC
CASSHDRQETQYF
>once|TRBV6-5|TRBJ1-2|16|.
TGTGCCAGCAGTTATTCGGGGGGGACATTAAACTATGGCTACACCTTC
CASSYSGGTLNYGYTF
>.|TRBV6-6|TRBJ2-7|12|.
TGTGCCAGCAGTAACAGGGACTACGAGCAGTACTTC
CASSNRDYEQYF
>.|TRBV5-1|TRBJ2-1|13|.
TGCGCCAGCAGCTTTGACCAGGAACGCGAGCAGTTCTTC
CASSFDQEREQFF
>few|TRBV5-6|TRBJ2-7|16|TRBD1
TGTGCCAGCAGCTACCCAGAGACAGGGGGGACCTACGAGCAGTACTTC
CASSYPETGGTYEQYF
>.|TRBV2|TRBJ2-7|18|.
TGTGCCAGCAGTGATAGGTATCGGCGGGAAGCATCATATTACGAGCAGTACTTC
CASSDRYRREASYYEQYF
>.|TRBV6-5|TRBJ2-7|15|.
TGTGCCAGCAGCCTGTCACGCCACAAATCCTACGAGCAGTACTTC
CASSLSRHKSYEQYF
>few|TRBV2|TRBJ1-5|15|.
TGTGCCAGCAGTGAAATCGGCAGGAGCAATCAGCCCCAGCATTTT
CASSEIGRSNQPQHF
>.|TRBV7-9|TRBJ2-7|15|.
TGTGCCAGCAGCTTAGGGCTGGGGGGCTCCTACGAGCAGTACTTC
CASSLGLGGSYEQYF
>.|TRBV7-2|TRBJ2-7|13|.
TGTGCCAGCAGCCCTAGGGGACTTGTCGAGCAGTACTTC
CASSPRGLVEQYF
>.|TRBV28|TRBJ2-4|14|.
TGTGCCAGCAGCCCTATTTTAGCCAAAAACATTCAGTACTTC
CASSPILAKNIQYF
>.|TRBV9|TRBJ2-7|14|TRBD1
TGTGCCAGCAGCGAGCGAGGGACAGGGAACGAGCAGTACTTC
CASSERGTGNEQYF
>.|TRBV28|TRBJ1-5|13|.
TGTGCCAGCAGTTTTACGGTTCGGCAGCCCCAGCATTTT
CASSFTVRQPQHF
>.|TRBV15|TRBJ2-3|15|.
TGTGCCACCAGCTCACCCAGAGGATCCACAGATACGCAGTATTTT
CATSSPRGSTDTQYF